Listed below are T cell receptor beta chains from one sample, sequenced in a study of tumor-infiltrating lymphocytes in oesophageal squamous cell carcinoma. TCRdb analysed the reads with MiXCR anew, one entry per CDR3 protein. The profile shows roughly 11,000 distinct CDR3 sequences, around 50% of them singletons. The sample consisted of blood. The origin of the receptors is a female donor with esophageal squamous cell carcinoma. Both conserved end residues are part of each CDR3. A D gene is named only where the DNA matches it firmly. A clone size is listed for some rows: how often the clone was seen (once, few, many), or a class if it is expanded.

>NA|TRBD1|TRBV7-6|TRBJ1-1
CASSFDRDTEAFF
TGTGCCAGCAGCTTCGACAGGGACACTGAAGCTTTCTTT
>NA|NA|TRBV7-4|TRBJ1-6
CASSLASRQNSPLHF
TGTGCCAGCAGCTTAGCTTCTCGACAGAATTCACCCCTCCACTTT
>NA|TRBD2|TRBV11-2|TRBJ2-1
CASSLWRGPSGGIQGSYNEQFF
TGTGCCAGCAGCTTATGGCGGGGACCTAGCGGGGGGATCCAAGGATCCTACAATGAGCAGTTCTTC
>NA|NA|TRBV30|TRBJ2-7
CAWSGNHYYEQYF
TGTGCCTGGAGTGGGAATCATTACTACGAGCAGTACTTC
>NA|NA|TRBV7-2|TRBJ2-7
CASSRRSYEQYF
TGTGCCAGCAGTCGTAGGTCCTACGAGCAGTACTTC
>many|NA|TRBV28|TRBJ2-7
CASSSSRGNVTYEQYF
TGTGCCAGCAGTTCCAGTCGGGGGAATGTCACCTACGAGCAGTACTTC
>NA|NA|TRBV19|TRBJ1-4
CASSTGILTNEKLFF
TGTGCCAGTAGTACAGGGATCTTAACTAATGAAAAACTGTTTTTT
>many|TRBD1|TRBV24-1|TRBJ1-2
CATSSGQASYGYTF
TGTGCCACCAGTTCGGGACAGGCCTCCTATGGCTACACCTTC
>NA|NA|TRBV28|TRBJ2-7
CASNSGFAYEQYF
TGTGCCAGCAACTCGGGGTTTGCCTACGAGCAGTACTTC
>once|NA|TRBV28|TRBJ2-1
CASSLRGGGLNEQFF
TGTGCCAGCAGTTTGCGGGGAGGGGGTTTGAATGAGCAGTTCTTC
>once|NA|TRBV7-8|TRBJ2-3
CASSLAPASTDTQYF
TGTGCCAGCAGCTTAGCGCCGGCTAGCACAGATACGCAGTATTTT
>many|NA|TRBV2|TRBJ2-7
CASSENPHRGSYEQYF
TGTGCCAGCAGTGAAAACCCCCATCGGGGCTCCTACGAGCAGTACTTC
>few|NA|TRBV7-2|TRBJ2-5
CASSTAGTVVTQYF
TGTGCCAGCAGCACTGCGGGGACGGTGGTGACCCAGTACTTC
>NA|NA|TRBV7-3|TRBJ2-3
CASSLLGDSTDTQYF
TGTGCCAGCAGCTTATTAGGGGACAGCACAGATACGCAGTATTTT
>NA|NA|TRBV7-2|TRBJ2-7
CASSLEQGRAYEQYF
TGTGCCAGCAGCTTAGAACAGGGACGAGCCTACGAGCAGTACTTC
>few|TRBD1|TRBV7-9|TRBJ2-4
CASSLDRGKNIQYF
TGTGCCAGCAGCCTGGACAGGGGAAAAAACATTCAGTACTTC
>NA|NA|TRBV7-2|TRBJ2-1
CASSFERNEQFF
TGTGCCAGCAGCTTTGAACGTAATGAGCAGTTCTTC
>NA|NA|TRBV6-1|TRBJ2-1
CASSLDPTYNEQFF
TGTGCCAGCAGCTTGGATCCTACCTACAATGAGCAGTTCTTC
>NA|NA|TRBV28|TRBJ2-7
CASSTEGRWVREQYF
TGTGCCAGCAGTACCGAGGGGCGGTGGGTCCGCGAGCAGTACTTC
>NA|TRBD2|TRBV7-4|TRBJ2-5
CASSLSFWTSGANKETQYF
TGTGCCAGCAGCTTAAGTTTCTGGACTAGCGGGGCGAACAAAGAGACCCAGTACTTC
>NA|TRBD2|TRBV11-2|TRBJ2-1
CASSSGWGNEQFF
TGTGCCAGCAGTAGCGGGTGGGGCAATGAGCAGTTCTTC
>NA|TRBD2|TRBV24-1|TRBJ2-3
CATTPSPGTSGSSTDTQYF
TGTGCCACCACCCCTAGTCCCGGGACTAGCGGCTCTAGCACAGATACGCAGTATTTT
>NA|TRBD2|TRBV7-6|TRBJ2-7
CASSLFASGGDSYEQYF
TGTGCCAGCAGCTTATTTGCTAGCGGGGGGGATTCTTACGAGCAGTACTTC
>NA|NA|TRBV7-9|TRBJ2-1
CASSFSGLRNEQFF
TGTGCCAGCAGCTTTTCGGGACTCAGGAATGAGCAGTTCTTC
>NA|TRBD2|TRBV11-2|TRBJ2-5
CASSLSLAGGPSGETQYF
TGTGCCAGCAGCTTATCCCTAGCGGGAGGGCCCTCCGGAGAGACCCAGTACTTC
>few|NA|TRBV7-2|TRBJ2-7
CASSSLTRNEQYF
TGTGCCAGCAGCTCACTCACTCGAAACGAGCAGTACTTC
>many|NA|TRBV5-6|TRBJ1-1
CASSFVRDTEAFF
TGTGCCAGCAGCTTTGTTAGGGACACTGAAGCTTTCTTT
>NA|TRBD2|TRBV7-8|TRBJ2-7
CASRVAGVDEQYF
TGTGCCAGCAGGGTAGCGGGAGTAGACGAGCAGTACTTC
>NA|NA|TRBV6-1|TRBJ2-7
CASCERGYNTEAFF
TGTGCCAGCTGCGAACGGGGTTATAACACTGAAGCTTTCTTC
>many|NA|TRBV19|TRBJ1-1
CASSRLGGVVDTEAFF
TGTGCCAGTAGTAGGCTAGGGGGAGTAGTGGACACTGAAGCTTTCTTT
>NA|NA|TRBV28|TRBJ1-5
CASSSGHQPQHF
TGTGCCAGCAGTTCCGGACATCAGCCCCAGCATTTT
>NA|NA|TRBV7-2|TRBJ2-7
CASSLRREYEQYF
TGTGCCAGCAGCTTACGGAGGGAATACGAGCAGTACTTC
>many|TRBD1|TRBV2|TRBJ1-3
CASSERTGWGNTIYF
TGTGCCAGCAGTGAACGGACAGGGTGGGGAAACACCATATATTTT
>NA|NA|TRBV7-9|TRBJ1-1
CASSLERGEAFF
TGTGCCAGCAGCTTAGAGAGGGGTGAAGCTTTCTTT
>medium-sized|TRBD1|TRBV7-9|TRBJ1-1
CASRGTGNTEAFF
TGTGCCAGCAGAGGGACAGGGAACACTGAAGCTTTCTTT
>NA|NA|TRBV29-1|TRBJ1-1
CSVEDQNKNTEAFF
TGCAGCGTTGAAGATCAGAATAAGAACACTGAAGCTTTCTTT
>few|NA|TRBV20-1|TRBJ1-5
CSARGGRVINQPQHF
TGCAGTGCTAGAGGGGGCCGGGTTATCAATCAGCCCCAGCATTTT
>NA|NA|TRBV6-6|TRBJ1-5
CASSYSRRAWSNQPQHF
TGTGCCAGCAGTTACTCCAGGAGGGCCTGGAGCAATCAGCCCCAGCATTTT
>NA|NA|TRBV7-2|TRBJ1-1
CASSFPGVLNTEAFF
TGTGCCAGCAGCTTTCCAGGGGTCTTGAACACTGAAGCTTTCTTT
>medium-sized|TRBD1|TRBV11-2|TRBJ2-7
CASSLEPTGVQYF
TGTGCCAGCAGCTTAGAGCCGACAGGGGTGCAGTACTTC
>NA|TRBD1|TRBV28|TRBJ1-4
CASSPNRGLIRTNEKLFF
TGTGCCAGCAGCCCTAACAGGGGGCTGATTAGAACTAATGAAAAACTGTTTTTT
>NA|NA|TRBV7-9|TRBJ2-7
CASSKSGRFLYNEQYF
TGTGCCAGCAGCAAAAGTGGGCGGTTTCTCTACAATGAGCAGTACTTC
>NA|NA|TRBV6-2/TRBV6-3|TRBJ2-1
CASTVGAEQFF
TGTGCCAGCACGGTCGGAGCGGAGCAGTTCTTC
>NA|NA|TRBV7-9|TRBJ1-2
CASSSLGGLSGYTF
TGTGCCAGCAGCTCTCTGGGGGGTTTGTCGGGCTACACCTTC
>NA|TRBD2|TRBV7-6|TRBJ2-1
CASSRGLAGYNEQFF
TGTGCCAGCAGCAGGGGACTAGCGGGTTACAATGAGCAGTTCTTC
>few|NA|TRBV7-2|TRBJ2-5
CASSLNPGAQETQYF
TGTGCCAGCAGCCTAAACCCCGGGGCACAAGAGACCCAGTACTTC
>many|TRBD1|TRBV2|TRBJ2-6
CASSYRDRIPGANVLTF
TGTGCCAGCAGTTACCGGGACAGAATCCCTGGGGCCAACGTCCTGACTTTC
>many|NA|TRBV18|TRBJ2-7
CASSDLRTGQGEQYF
TGTGCCAGCTCCGACCTAAGGACCGGCCAAGGAGAGCAGTACTTC
>many|NA|TRBV10-2|TRBJ2-1
CASSWGGSGNEQFF
TGCGCCAGCAGTTGGGGTGGGTCGGGCAATGAGCAGTTCTTC
>NA|NA|TRBV7-3|TRBJ2-1
CASSLTSSNYNEQFF
TGTGCCAGCAGCTTAACGAGTTCGAACTACAATGAGCAGTTCTTC
>NA|NA|TRBV7-3|TRBJ2-1
CASSLRASKGWDEQFF
TGTGCCAGCAGCTTAAGAGCTAGCAAGGGTTGGGATGAGCAGTTCTTC
>NA|TRBD2|TRBV7-2|TRBJ2-1
CASSLDSGRGSNEQFF
TGTGCCAGCAGCTTAGATAGCGGGAGAGGGAGCAATGAGCAGTTCTTC
>NA|NA|TRBV2|TRBJ1-6
CASSVHRNSPLHF
TGTGCCAGCAGTGTTCACAGGAATTCACCCCTCCACTTT
>NA|TRBD1|TRBV27|TRBJ2-7
CASSAGQGTHEQYF
TGTGCCAGCAGTGCCGGACAGGGGACCCACGAGCAGTACTTC
>NA|NA|TRBV7-6|TRBJ2-7
CASSSQEGEQYF
TGTGCCAGCAGCTCCCAAGAGGGAGAGCAGTACTTC
>NA|NA|TRBV4-2|TRBJ2-7
CASSQDQAGHSYEQYF
TGTGCCAGCAGCCAAGATCAGGCAGGGCACTCCTACGAGCAGTACTTC
>NA|NA|TRBV7-3|TRBJ1-2
CASSLTGYSGYTF
TGTGCCAGCAGCTTAACGGGGTATAGCGGCTACACCTTC